One and the same sample provided the 9 T cell receptor beta chains below, sequenced in a study of cytomegalovirus exposure and HLA in healthy donors. This PCR relied on a set of 60 Vbeta primers and 13 Jbeta primers. The method was immunoSEQ multiplex PCR; TCRdb's version includes in-frame clones alone and lacks a portion of them. The sample records more than 85,000 clones, approximately 72% being singletons. Sequenced input: PBMCs. The origin of the receptors is a young man in good health and CMV-seronegative.

This clone has just a few counts. V gene TRBV6-5 combines with J gene TRBJ1-5, with 7 bases matching TRBD1. Losses at the gene ends were 8 bases for V and 3 bases for J; bases not matched to a gene: 4. There are 13 residues in the CDR3. Germline V CDR1 and CDR2: MNHEY, SVGAGI. CDR3 DNA sequence: TGTGCCAGCTCAGGGGGACCCAATCAGCCCCAGCATTTT. This translates into CASSGGPNQPQHF.

The genes are TRBV18 and TRBJ1-5; 9 bases are a match to TRBD1. The germline V gene has CDR1 KGHSH and CDR2 LQKENI. The ends lost 1 base at V and 7 bases at J; junction bases unmatched: 5. This CDR3 is built from 15 residues. The CDR3 reads CASSPQQGAGQPQHF. The DNA of the CDR3 is TGTGCCAGCTCACCACAACAGGGGGCCGGGCAGCCCCAGCATTTT.

The chain couples TRBV28 to TRBJ1-1; TRBD1 is a possible D gene (5 bases). Trimming removed 3 bases from V and 0 bases from J, with 11 bases in between. Germline CDR1 and CDR2: MDHEN and SYDVKM. The CDR3 length is 15 residues. The CDR3 sequence is CASSFSAGLNTEAFF. The CDR3 DNA reads as TGTGCCAGCAGTTTTTCGGCAGGGTTGAACACTGAAGCTTTCTTT.

This chain connects TRBV21-1 to TRBJ1-5. TRBV21-1 is a pseudogene locus. This CDR3 contains 17 residues. CDR3: CASSHPEEGNSNQPQHF. The CDR3 DNA reads as TGTGCCAGCAGCCATCCTGAGGAGGGAAATAGCAATCAGCCCCAGCATTTT.

The rearrangement uses TRBV30 and TRBJ2-1, with D unresolved. The V and J ends lost 4 bases and 9 bases respectively, with 13 bases between them. The CDR3 is made up of 12 amino acids. The germline gives CDR1 GTSNPN, CDR2 SVGIG (reference sequence). CDR3 residues: CAWMGSRSEQFF. CDR3 nucleotides: TGTGCCTGGATGGGTAGCCGCAGTGAGCAGTTCTTC.

This clone was detected only once. The rearrangement links TRBV6-6 to TRBJ2-7; TRBD2 aligns across 7 bases. The V gene's germline CDR1 is MNHNY and CDR2 SVGAGI (reference sequence). The CDR3 has 14 amino acids. The CDR3 nucleotides are TGTGTCAGTGATGGGGGGGGGAGCTCCTACGAGCAGTACTTC. The encoded protein is CVSDGGGSSYEQYF.

The chain has TRBV9 and TRBJ1-2; D remains unclear. The V end lost 0 bases, the J end lost 3 bases, and 9 bases lay between the germline ends. The CDR3 runs 14 residues. The V gene's germline CDR1 is SGDLS and CDR2 YYNGEE. CDR3 in amino acids: CASSVGPEDYGYTF. DNA of the CDR3: TGTGCCAGCAGCGTAGGGCCAGAAGACTATGGCTACACCTTC.

J is TRBJ1-1 and V is TRBV11-2, with D possibly being TRBD1 (6 bases). V dropped 5 bases and J dropped 2 bases, with 15 bases sitting between them. The length of the CDR3 is 15 residues. Germline assignment: CDR1 SGHAT and CDR2 FQNNGV. The CDR3 protein is CASSARTVGNTEAFF. The CDR3 nucleotides are TGTGCCAGCAGCGCCCGGACAGTCGGAAACACTGAAGCTTTCTTT.

The chain joins TRBV5-1 to TRBJ2-5, with 10 bases that match TRBD1. The J segment lost 4 bases and the V segment lost 3 bases, leaving 12 bases of the junction unmatched. The length of the CDR3 is 17 residues. The V gene's germline CDR1 is SGHRS and CDR2 YFSETQ. The chain's CDR3 is CASSSRPGQGYGETQYF. For the CDR3, the DNA is TGCGCCAGCAGCTCGAGGCCGGGACAGGGGTACGGAGAGACCCAGTACTTC.